This T cell receptor (beta chain) was recovered during a study of CD8 T cells in Susac syndrome. Study results and limitations: The number of individuals included in the study's TCR sequencing and HLA analysis was acknowledged as relatively small.

A quantity of roughly 0.5 to 1 ug RNA underwent reverse transcription using random hexamers. MiXCR was run by TCRdb on the immunoSEQ multiplex PCR reads, yielding one entry per CDR3 protein. The sample includes 150,000 to 200,000 distinct CDR3 sequences, less than 95% of them seen just once. V was cut by 3 bases and J by 4 bases, with 10 bases left in between. Germline CDR1 reads KGHSH; CDR2 reads LQKENI. The CDR3 spans 14 residues. Only one count was recorded for this clonotype. Its antigen is still unknown. Sequenced: CD4+ T cells from PBMCs. The source of this sequence is a human donor with multiple sclerosis. The chain carries TRBV18 and TRBJ1-3; D uncertain. The CDR3 reads CASSPDTAGNTIYF. CDR3 nucleotides: TGTGCCAGCTCACCGGATACGGCCGGAAACACCATATATTTT.